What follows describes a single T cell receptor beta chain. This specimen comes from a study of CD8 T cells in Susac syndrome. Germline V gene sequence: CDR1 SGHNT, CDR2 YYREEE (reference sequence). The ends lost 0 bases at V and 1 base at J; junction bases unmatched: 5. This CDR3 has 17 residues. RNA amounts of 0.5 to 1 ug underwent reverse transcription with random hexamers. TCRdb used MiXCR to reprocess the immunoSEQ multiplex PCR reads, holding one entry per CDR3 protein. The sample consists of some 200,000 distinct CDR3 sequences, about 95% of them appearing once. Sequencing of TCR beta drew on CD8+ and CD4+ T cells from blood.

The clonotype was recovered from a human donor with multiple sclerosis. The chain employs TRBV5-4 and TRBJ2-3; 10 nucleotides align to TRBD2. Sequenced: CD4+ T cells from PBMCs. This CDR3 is CASSLGSSGSGTDTQYF. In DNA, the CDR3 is TGTGCCAGCAGCTTGGGGTCTAGCGGGAGTGGCACAGATACGCAGTATTTT.